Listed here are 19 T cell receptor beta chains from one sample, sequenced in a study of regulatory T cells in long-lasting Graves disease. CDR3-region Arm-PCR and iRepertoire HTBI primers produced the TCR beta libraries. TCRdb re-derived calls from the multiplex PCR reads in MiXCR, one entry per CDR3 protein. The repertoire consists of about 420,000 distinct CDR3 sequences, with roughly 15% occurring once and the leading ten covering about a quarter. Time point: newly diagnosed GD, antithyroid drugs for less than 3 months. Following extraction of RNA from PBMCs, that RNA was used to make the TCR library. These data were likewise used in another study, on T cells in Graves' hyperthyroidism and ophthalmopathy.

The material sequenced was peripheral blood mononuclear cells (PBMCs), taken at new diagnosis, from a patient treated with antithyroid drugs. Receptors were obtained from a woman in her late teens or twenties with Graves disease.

CDR3 residues: CASSLDRGRVGGYTF. CDR3 in DNA: TGTGCCAGCAGCTTGGACAGGGGGCGCGTTGGTGGCTACACCTTC. V gene TRBV5-6 combines with J gene TRBJ1-2, with 9 bases aligning to TRBD1. The CDR3 totals 15 residues. V lost 0 bases to trimming and J lost 7 bases; unmatched junction nucleotides: 7. Germline CDR1 and CDR2: SGHDT and YYEEEE.

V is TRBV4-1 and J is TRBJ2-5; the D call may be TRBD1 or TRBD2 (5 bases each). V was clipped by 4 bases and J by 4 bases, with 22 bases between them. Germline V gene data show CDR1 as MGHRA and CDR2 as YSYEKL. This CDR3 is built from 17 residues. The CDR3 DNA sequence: TGCGCCAGCAGCCTAGAGGGGCGTTGGGGCAACCTAGAGACCCAGTACTTC. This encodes CASSLEGRWGNLETQYF.

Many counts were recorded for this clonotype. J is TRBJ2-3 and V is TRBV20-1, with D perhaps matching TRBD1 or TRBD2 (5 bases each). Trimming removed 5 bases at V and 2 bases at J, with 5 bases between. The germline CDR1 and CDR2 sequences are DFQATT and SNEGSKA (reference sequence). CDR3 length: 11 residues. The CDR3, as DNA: TGCAGTGCTGGGACCACAGATACGCAGTATTTT. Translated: CSAGTTDTQYF.

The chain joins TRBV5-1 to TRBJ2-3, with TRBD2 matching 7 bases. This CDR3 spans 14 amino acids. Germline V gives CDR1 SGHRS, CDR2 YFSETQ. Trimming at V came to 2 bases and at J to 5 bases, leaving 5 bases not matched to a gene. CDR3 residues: CASSLPAGLDTQYF. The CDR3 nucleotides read TGCGCCAGCAGCTTACCAGCGGGGCTAGATACGCAGTATTTT.

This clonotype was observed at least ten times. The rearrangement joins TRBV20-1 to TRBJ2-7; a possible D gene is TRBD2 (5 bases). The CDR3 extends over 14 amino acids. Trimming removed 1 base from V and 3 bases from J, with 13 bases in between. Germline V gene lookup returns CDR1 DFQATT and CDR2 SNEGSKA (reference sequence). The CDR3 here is CSARGLTALYEQYF. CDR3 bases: TGCAGTGCTAGAGGACTAACGGCACTCTACGAGCAGTACTTC.

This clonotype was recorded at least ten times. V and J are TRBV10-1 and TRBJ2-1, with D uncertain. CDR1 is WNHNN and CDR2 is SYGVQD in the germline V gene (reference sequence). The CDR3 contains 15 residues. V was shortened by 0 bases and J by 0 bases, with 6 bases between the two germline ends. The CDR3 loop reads CASSESKGSYNEQFF. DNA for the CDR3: TGCGCCAGCAGTGAGTCGAAGGGCTCCTACAATGAGCAGTTCTTC.

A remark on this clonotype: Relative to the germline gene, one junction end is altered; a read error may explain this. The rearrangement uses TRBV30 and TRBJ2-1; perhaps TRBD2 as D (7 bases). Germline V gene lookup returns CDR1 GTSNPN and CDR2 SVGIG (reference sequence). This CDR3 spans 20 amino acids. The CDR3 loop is CAWSPRGGLGGGGSYNEEFF. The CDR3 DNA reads TGTGCCTGGAGTCCTAGAGGTGGACTAGGAGGTGGGGGCTCCTACAATGAGGAGTTCTTC.

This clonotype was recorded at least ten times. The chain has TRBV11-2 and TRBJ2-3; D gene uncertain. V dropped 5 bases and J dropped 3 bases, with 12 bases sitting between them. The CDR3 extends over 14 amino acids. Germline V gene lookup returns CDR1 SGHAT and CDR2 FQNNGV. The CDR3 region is CASSHPRNTDTQYF. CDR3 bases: TGTGCCAGCAGCCACCCAAGAAATACAGATACGCAGTATTTT. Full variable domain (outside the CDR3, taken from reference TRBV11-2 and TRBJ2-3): EAGVAQSPRYKIIEKRQSVAFWCNPISGHATLYWYQQILGQGPKLLIQFQNNGVVDDSQLPKDRFSAERLKGVDSTLKIQPAKLEDSAVYLCASSHPRNTDTQYFGPGTRLTVL.

CDR3 sequence: CASSVQGSTYNSPLHF. CDR3 nucleotides: TGTGCCAGCAGCGTGCAGGGGTCAACCTATAATTCACCCCTCCACTTT. This chain links TRBV7-9 with TRBJ1-6, with D possibly matching TRBD1 (6 bases). Germline values: CDR1 SEHNR, CDR2 FQNEAQ (reference sequence). The CDR3 has 16 residues. Trimming stripped 5 bases from V and 2 bases from J, with 13 bases between.

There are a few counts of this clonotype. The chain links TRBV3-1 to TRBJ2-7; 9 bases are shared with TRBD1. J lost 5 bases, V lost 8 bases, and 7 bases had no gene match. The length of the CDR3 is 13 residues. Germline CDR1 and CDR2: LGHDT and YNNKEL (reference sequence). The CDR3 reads CASRDRVSHEQYF. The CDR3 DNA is TGTGCCAGCCGGGACAGGGTAAGCCACGAGCAGTACTTC.

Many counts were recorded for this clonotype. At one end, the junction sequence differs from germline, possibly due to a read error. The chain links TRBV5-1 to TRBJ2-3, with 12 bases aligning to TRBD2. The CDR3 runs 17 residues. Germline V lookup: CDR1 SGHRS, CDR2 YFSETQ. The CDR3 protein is CASSLGLAGPSTDTQYF. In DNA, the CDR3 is TGTGCCAGCAGCTTAGGACTAGCGGGGCCTAGCACAGATACGCAGTATTTT.

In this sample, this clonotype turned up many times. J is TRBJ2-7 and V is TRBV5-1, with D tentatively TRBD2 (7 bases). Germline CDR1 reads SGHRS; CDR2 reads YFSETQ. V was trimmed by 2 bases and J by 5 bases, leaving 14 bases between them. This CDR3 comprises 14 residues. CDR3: CASSLPGRGDEQYF. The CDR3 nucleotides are TGCGCCAGCAGCTTACCGGGGAGGGGGGACGAGCAGTACTTC.

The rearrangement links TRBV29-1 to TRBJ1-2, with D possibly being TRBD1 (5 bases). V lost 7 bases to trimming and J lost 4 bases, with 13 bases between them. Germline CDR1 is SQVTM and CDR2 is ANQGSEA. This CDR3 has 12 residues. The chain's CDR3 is CSDGTPSYGYTF. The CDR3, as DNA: TGCAGCGATGGGACTCCTTCCTATGGCTACACCTTC.

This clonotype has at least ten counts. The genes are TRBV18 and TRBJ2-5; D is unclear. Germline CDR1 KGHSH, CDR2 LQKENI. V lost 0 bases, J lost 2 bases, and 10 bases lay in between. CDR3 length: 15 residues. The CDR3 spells CASSPPVGKQETQYF. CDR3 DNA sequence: TGTGCCAGCTCACCACCGGTAGGAAAGCAAGAGACCCAGTACTTC.

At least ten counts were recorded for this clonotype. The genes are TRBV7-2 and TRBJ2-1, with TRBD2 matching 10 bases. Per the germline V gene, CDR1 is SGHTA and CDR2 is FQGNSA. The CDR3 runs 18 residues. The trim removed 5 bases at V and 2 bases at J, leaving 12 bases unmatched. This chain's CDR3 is CASSLDPLLAGAYNEQFF. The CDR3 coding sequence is TGTGCCAGCAGCCTAGATCCCCTTCTAGCGGGAGCCTACAATGAGCAGTTCTTC. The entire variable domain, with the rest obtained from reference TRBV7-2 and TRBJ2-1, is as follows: GAGVSQSPSNKVTEKGKDVELRCDPISGHTALYWYRQSLGQGLEFLIYFQGNSAPDKSGLPSDRFSAERTGGSVSTLTIQRTQQEDSAVYLCASSLDPLLAGAYNEQFFGPGTRLTVL.

CDR3 in amino acids: CASSPQPWTGRETQYF. Written as DNA, the CDR3 is TGTGCCAGCAGTCCCCAACCTTGGACAGGGCGAGAGACCCAGTACTTC. The V call is TRBV28, the J call TRBJ2-5, with TRBD1 matching 8 bases. Germline values: CDR1 MDHEN, CDR2 SYDVKM. This CDR3 is 16 amino acids long. The V segment lost 5 bases and the J segment 4 bases; nucleotides outside the gene matches: 12.

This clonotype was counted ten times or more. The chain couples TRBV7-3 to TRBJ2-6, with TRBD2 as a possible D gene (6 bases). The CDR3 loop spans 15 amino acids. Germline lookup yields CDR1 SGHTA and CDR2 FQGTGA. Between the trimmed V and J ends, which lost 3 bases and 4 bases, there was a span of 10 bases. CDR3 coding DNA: TGTGCCAGCAGCTTCGGGGCGGGGGGGGCCAACGTCCTGACTTTC. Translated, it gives CASSFGAGGANVLTF.

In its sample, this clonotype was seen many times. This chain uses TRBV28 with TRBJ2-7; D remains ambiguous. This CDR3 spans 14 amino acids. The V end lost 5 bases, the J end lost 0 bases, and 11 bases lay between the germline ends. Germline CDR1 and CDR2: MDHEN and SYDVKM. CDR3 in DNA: TGTGCCAGCAGTGACACCCAGAGCTCCTACGAGCAGTACTTC. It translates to CASSDTQSSYEQYF.

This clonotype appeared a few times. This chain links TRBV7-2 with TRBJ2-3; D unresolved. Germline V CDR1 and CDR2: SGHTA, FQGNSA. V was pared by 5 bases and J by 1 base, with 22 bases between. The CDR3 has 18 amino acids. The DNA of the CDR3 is TGTGCCAGCAGCCCGAAACGAACTACGACCCGGCGCACAGATACGCAGTATTTT. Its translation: CASSPKRTTTRRTDTQYF.